This T cell receptor (beta chain) was documented in a study of cytomegalovirus exposure and HLA in healthy donors. Primers for the PCR totalled 60 Vbeta and 13 Jbeta. TCRdb keeps only in-frame clones here, not all; method: immunoSEQ multiplex PCR. The data show approximately 210,000 clones, roughly 80% seen once. Per germline, CDR1 SGHRS and CDR2 YFSETQ. CDR3 size: 14 residues. The germline V and J ends were trimmed by 6 bases and 2 bases, with 14 bases remaining between them. This clonotype was obtained from a woman aged 25 to 39 in good health and CMV-seropositive. The V and J genes are TRBV5-1 and TRBJ1-2; a weak D match, TRBD1 (5 bases). The material sequenced was PBMCs. The CDR3 reads CASTPSGGNYGYTF. Written as DNA, the CDR3 is TGCGCCAGCACCCCGTCGGGGGGAAACTATGGCTACACCTTC.